Here is one T cell receptor (beta chain) with its context. Antigen: not known. The data belong to a study of T cells in Graves' hyperthyroidism and ophthalmopathy. Findings and caveats of the study: A model of 13 V-J features distinguished ophthalmopathy from stable hyperthyroidism.

Template material for amplifying TCR beta CDR3 regions consisted of RNA transcripts. RT-PCR in the first round (using the HTBI primer set) targeted the TCR CDR3. TCRdb recomputed calls from the multiplex PCR reads with MiXCR, one row per CDR3 protein. The sample has about 400,000 distinct CDR3 sequences, 15% seen once. The specimen sequenced was blood. The receptor was isolated from a woman in her 30s with Graves' hyperthyroidism.

The CDR3 loop reads CSATKPYGYTF. As DNA, the CDR3 is TGCAGTGCTACTAAACCCTATGGCTACACCTTC. V gene TRBV20-1 combines with J gene TRBJ1-2; D not resolved. CDR1 is DFQATT, CDR2 SNEGSKA, per germline (reference sequence). The V and J ends lost 4 bases and 4 bases respectively, with 7 bases between them. CDR3 size: 11 residues.